Described below is a single T cell receptor beta chain sequence and its context. The entry originates in a study of human T cells and chemical hapten exposure. Time point defined: pre-sensitization, week 0. Sample treatment: therapeutic diphenylcyclopropenone sensitization with weekly scalp DPC. V was clipped by 4 bases and J by 7 bases; unmatched bases: 6. CDR1 and CDR2 from the germline V gene are SGHRS and YFSETQ. The CDR3 extends over 15 amino acids. In TCRdb, the RACE reads were re-called with MiXCR into one record per CDR3 protein. The sample lists tens of thousands of distinct CDR3 sequences; about 7% were seen once.

The specimen comprised whole blood, sampled in connection with sensitization to the hapten diphenylcyclopropenone (DPC). This sequence was found in a woman aged 25-40 years with alopecia areata. Some clones in this sample may be carry-over from other donors' samples. The chain links TRBV5-1 to TRBJ2-1; 12 nucleotides line up with TRBD1. The CDR3: CASSPGTGGGNEQFF. The DNA for the CDR3 is TGCGCCAGCAGCCCCGGGACAGGGGGCGGGAATGAGCAGTTCTTC.